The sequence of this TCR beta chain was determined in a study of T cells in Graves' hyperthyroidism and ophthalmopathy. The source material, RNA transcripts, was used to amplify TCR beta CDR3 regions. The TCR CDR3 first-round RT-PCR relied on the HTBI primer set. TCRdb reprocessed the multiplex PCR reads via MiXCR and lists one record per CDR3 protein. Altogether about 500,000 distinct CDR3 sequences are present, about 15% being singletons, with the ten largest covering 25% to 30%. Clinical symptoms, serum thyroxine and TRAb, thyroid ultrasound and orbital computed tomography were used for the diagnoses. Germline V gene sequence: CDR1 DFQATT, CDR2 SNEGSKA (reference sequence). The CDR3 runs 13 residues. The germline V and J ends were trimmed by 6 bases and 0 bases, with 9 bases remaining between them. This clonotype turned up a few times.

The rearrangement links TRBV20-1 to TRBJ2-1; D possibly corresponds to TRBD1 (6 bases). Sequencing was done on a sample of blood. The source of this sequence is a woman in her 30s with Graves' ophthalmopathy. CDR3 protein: CSAQGFSYNEQFF. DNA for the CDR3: TGCAGTGCCCAGGGGTTCTCCTACAATGAGCAGTTCTTC.